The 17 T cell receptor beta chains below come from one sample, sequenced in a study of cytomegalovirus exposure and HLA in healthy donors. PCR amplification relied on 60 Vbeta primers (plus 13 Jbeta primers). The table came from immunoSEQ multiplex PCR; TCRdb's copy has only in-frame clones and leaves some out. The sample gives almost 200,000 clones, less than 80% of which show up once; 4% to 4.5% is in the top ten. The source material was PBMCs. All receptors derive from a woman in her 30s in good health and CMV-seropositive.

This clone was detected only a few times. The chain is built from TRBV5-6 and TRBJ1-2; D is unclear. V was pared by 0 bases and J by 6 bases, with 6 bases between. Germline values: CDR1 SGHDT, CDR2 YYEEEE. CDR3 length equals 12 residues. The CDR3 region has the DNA TGTGCCAGCAGCTTGGCCGGGGATGGCTACACCTTC. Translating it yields CASSLAGDGYTF.

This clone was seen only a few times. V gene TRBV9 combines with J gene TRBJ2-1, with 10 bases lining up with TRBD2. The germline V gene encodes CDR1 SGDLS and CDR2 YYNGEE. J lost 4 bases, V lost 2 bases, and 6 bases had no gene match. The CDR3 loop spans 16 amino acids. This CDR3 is CASSVTWTSGYNEQFF. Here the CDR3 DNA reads TGTGCCAGCAGCGTGACTTGGACTAGCGGTTACAATGAGCAGTTCTTC.

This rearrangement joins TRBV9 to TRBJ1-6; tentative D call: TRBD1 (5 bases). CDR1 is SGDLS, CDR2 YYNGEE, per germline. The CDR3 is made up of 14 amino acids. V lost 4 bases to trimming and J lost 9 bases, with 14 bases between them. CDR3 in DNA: TGTGCCAGCAGCTCGTCAGGGTTGGGTTCACCCCTCCACTTT. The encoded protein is CASSSSGLGSPLHF.

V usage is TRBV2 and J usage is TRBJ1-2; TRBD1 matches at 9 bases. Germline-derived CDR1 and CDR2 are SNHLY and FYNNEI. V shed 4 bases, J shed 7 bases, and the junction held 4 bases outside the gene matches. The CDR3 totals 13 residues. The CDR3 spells CASSGTGVSGYTF. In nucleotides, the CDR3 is TGTGCCAGCAGTGGGACAGGGGTTAGTGGCTACACCTTC.

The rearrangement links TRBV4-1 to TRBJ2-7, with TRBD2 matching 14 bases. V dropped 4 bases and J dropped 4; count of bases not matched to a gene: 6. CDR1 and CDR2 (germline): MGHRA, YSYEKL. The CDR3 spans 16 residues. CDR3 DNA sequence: TGCGCCAGCAGCCCCGGGACTAGCGGGAGTTGGTACGAGCAGTACTTC. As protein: CASSPGTSGSWYEQYF.

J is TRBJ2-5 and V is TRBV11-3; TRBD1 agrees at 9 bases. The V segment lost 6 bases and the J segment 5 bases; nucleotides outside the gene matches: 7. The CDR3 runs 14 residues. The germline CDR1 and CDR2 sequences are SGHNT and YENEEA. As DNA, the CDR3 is TGTGCCAGCAGTTCCGGGACAGGGTTTGAGACCCAGTACTTC. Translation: CASSSGTGFETQYF.

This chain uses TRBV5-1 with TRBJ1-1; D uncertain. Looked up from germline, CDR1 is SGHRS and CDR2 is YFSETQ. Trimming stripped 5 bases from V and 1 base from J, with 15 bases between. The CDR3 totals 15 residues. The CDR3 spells CASSLGRAGNTEAFF. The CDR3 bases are TGCGCCAGCAGTCTGGGTCGGGCGGGGAACACTGAAGCTTTCTTT.

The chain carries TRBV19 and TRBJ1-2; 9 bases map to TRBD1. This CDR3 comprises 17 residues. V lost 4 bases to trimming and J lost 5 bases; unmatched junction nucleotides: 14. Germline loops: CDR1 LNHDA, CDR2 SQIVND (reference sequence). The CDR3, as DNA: TGTGCCAGTAGTACAACCGGGACAGGGTTTATAGGGTATGGCTACACCTTC. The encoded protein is CASSTTGTGFIGYGYTF.

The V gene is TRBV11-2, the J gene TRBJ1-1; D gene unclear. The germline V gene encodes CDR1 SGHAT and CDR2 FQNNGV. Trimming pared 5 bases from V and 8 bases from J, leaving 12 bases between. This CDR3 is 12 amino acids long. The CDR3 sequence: CASSPPRGEAFF. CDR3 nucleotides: TGTGCCAGCAGCCCCCCCCGCGGGGAAGCTTTCTTT.

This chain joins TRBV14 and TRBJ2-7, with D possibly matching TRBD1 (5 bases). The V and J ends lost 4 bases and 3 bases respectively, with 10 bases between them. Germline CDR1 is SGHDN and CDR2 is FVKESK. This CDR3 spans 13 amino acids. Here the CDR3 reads CASSLFDSYEQYF. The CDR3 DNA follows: TGTGCCAGCAGCCTATTCGACAGCTACGAGCAGTACTTC.

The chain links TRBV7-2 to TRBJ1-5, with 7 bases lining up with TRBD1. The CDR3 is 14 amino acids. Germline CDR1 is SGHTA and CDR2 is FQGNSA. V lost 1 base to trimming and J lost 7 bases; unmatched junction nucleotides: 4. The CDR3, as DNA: TGTGCCAGCAGCTTAGGACAGGGTCCCCAGCCCCAGCATTTT. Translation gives CASSLGQGPQPQHF.

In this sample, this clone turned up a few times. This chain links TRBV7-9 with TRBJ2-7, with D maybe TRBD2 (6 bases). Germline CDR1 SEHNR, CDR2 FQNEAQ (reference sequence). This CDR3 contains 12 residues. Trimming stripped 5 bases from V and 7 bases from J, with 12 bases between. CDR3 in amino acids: CASSPFGGEQYF. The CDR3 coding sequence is TGTGCCAGCAGCCCTTTCGGAGGGGAGCAGTACTTC.

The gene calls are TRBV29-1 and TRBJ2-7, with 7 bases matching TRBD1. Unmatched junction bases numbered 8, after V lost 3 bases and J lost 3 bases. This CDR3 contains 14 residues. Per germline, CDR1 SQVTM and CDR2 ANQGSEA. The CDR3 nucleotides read TGCAGCGTTGAGGGAGAGGGACAGTACTACGAGCAGTACTTC. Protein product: CSVEGEGQYYEQYF.

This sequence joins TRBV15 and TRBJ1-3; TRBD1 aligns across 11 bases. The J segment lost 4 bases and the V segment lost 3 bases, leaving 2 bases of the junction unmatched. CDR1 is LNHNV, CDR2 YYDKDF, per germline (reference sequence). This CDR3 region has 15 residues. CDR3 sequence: CATSRDRGLGNTIYF. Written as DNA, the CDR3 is TGTGCCACCAGCAGGGACAGGGGGCTGGGAAACACCATATATTTT.

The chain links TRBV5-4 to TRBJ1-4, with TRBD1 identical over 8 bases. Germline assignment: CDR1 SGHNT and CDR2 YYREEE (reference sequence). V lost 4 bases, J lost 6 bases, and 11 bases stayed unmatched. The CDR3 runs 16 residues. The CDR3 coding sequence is TGTGCCAGCAGCCAAGATCCCGGACAGGGAGATGAAAAACTGTTTTTT. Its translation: CASSQDPGQGDEKLFF.

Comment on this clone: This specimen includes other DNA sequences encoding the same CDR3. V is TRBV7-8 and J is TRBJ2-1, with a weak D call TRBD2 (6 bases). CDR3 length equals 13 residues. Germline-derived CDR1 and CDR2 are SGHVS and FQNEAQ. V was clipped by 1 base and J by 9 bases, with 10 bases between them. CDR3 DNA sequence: TGTGCCAGCAGCTTAGGATCCGGGGGTGAGCAGTTCTTC. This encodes CASSLGSGGEQFF.

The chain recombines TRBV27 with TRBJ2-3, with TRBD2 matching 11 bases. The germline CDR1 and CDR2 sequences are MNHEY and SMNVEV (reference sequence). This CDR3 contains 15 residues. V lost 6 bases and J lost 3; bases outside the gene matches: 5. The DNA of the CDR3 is TGTGCCAGCAGCCAACTAGCGGGGGAGACAGATACGCAGTATTTT. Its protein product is CASSQLAGETDTQYF.